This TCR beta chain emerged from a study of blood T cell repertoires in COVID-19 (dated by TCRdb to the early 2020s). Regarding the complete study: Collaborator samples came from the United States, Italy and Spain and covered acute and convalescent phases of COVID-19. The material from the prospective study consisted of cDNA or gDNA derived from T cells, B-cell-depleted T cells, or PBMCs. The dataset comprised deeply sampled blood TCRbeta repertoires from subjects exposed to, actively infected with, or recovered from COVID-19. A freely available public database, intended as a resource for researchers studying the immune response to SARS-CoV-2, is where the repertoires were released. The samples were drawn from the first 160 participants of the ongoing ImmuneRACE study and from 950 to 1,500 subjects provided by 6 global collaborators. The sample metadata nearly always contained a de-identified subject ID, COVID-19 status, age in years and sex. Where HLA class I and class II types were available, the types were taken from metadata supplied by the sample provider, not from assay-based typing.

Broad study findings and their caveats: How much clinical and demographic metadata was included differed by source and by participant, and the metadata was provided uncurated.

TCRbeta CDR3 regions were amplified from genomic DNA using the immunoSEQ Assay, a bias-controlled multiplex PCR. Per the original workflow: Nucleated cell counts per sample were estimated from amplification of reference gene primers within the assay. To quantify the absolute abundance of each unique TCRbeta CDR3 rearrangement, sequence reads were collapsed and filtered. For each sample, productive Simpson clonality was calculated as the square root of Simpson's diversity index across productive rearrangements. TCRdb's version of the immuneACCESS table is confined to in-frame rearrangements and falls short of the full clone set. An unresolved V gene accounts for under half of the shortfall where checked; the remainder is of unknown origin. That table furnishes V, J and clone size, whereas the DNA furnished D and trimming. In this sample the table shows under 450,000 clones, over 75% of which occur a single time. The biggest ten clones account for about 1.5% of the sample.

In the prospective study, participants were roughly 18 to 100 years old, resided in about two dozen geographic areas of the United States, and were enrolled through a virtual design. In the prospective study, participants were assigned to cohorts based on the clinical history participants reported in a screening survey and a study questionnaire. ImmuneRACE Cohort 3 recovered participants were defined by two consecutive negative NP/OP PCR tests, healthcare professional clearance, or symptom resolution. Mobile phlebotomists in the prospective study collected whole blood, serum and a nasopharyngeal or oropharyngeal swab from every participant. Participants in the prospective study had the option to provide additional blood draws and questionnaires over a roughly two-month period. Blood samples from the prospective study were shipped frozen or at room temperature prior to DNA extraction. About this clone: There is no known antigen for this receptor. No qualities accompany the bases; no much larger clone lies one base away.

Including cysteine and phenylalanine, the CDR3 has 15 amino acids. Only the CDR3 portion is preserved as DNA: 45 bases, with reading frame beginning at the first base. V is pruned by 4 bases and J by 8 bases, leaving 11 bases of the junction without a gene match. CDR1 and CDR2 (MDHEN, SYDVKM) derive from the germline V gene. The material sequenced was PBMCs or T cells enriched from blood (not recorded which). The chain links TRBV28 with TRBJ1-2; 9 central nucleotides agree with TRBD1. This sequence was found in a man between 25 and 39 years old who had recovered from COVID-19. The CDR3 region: CASSSSGTGNFGYTF. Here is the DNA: TGTGCCAGCAGTTCCTCCGGGACAGGGAATTTCGGCTACACCTTC.